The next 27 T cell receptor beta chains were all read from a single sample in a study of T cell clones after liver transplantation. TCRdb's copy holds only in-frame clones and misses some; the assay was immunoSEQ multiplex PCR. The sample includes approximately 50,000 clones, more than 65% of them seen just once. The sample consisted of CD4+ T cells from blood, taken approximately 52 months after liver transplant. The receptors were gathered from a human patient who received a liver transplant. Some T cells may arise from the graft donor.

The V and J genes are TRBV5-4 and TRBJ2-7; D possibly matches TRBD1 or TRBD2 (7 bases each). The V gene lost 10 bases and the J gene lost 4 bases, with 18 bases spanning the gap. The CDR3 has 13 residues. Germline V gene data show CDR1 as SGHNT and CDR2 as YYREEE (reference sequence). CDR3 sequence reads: CAGGDSPAYEQYF. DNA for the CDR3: TGTGCCGGGGGGGACAGCCCCGCATACGAGCAGTACTTC.

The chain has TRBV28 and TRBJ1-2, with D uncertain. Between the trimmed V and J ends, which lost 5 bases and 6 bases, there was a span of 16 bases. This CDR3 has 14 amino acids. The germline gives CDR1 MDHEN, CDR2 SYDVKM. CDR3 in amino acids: CASSPRTSLHGYTF. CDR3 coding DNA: TGTGCCAGCAGTCCCCGGACGAGTCTTCATGGCTACACCTTC.

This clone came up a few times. The CDR3 loop is CASSILDHSPLHF. The CDR3 nucleotides are TGTGCCAGTAGTATTTTAGACCATTCACCCCTCCACTTT. The chain has TRBV19 and TRBJ1-6, with no clear D. The germline gives CDR1 LNHDA, CDR2 SQIVND (reference sequence). The CDR3 sequence is 13 residues long. Trimming cost V 3 bases and J 8 bases, with 8 bases left between them.

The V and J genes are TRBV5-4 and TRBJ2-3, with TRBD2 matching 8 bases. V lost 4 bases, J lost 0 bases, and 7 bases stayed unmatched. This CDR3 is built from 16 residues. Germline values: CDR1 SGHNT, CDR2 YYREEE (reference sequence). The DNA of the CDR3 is TGTGCCAGCAGCCCAAAAGCGGGGGTAAGCACAGATACGCAGTATTTT. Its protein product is CASSPKAGVSTDTQYF. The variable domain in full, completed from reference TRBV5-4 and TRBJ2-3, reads ETGVTQSPTHLIKTRGQQVTLRCSSQSGHNTVSWYQQALGQGPQFIFQYYREEENGRGNFPPRFSGLQFPNYSSELNVNALELDDSALYLCASSPKAGVSTDTQYFGPGTRLTVL.

DNA of the CDR3: TGTGCCAGCAGTTACGGGCAGCCTGGAAACACCATATATTTT. Translation: CASSYGQPGNTIYF. The rearrangement links TRBV6-5 to TRBJ1-3; D is unclear. Germline CDR1 reads MNHEY; CDR2 reads SVGAGI. The CDR3 totals 14 residues. V lost 2 bases and J 2 bases, leaving 7 bases between the germline ends.

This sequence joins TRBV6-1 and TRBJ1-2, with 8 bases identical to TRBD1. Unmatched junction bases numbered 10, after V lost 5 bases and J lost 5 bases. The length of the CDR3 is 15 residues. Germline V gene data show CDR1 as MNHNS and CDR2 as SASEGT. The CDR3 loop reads CASSPGSDRGYGYTF. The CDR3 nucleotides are TGTGCCAGCAGTCCCGGTTCTGACAGGGGATATGGCTACACCTTC.

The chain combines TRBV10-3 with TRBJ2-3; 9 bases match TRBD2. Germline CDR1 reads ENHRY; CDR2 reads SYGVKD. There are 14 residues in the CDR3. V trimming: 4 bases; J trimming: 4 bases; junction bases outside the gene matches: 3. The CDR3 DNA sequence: TGTGCCATCAGTGTGGGACTAGCTTCAGATACGCAGTATTTT. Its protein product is CAISVGLASDTQYF.

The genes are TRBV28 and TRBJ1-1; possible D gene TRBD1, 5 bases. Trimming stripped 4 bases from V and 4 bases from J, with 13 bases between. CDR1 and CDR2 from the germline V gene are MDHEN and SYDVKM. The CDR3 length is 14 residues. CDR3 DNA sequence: TGTGCCAGCAGTTCCTTAACAGGCGGCACTGAAGCTTTCTTT. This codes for CASSSLTGGTEAFF.

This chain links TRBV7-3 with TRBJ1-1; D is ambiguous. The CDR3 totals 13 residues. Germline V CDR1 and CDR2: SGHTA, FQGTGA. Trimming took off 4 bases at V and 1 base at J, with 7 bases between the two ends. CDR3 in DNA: TGTGCCAGCAGCTCCCGCAGGAACACTGAAGCTTTCTTT. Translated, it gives CASSSRRNTEAFF. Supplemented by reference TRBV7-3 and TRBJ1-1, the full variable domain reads GAGVSQTPSNKVTEKGKYVELRCDPISGHTALYWYRQSLGQGPEFLIYFQGTGAADDSGLPNDRFFAVRPEGSVSTLKIQRTERGDSAVYLCASSSRRNTEAFFGQGTRLTVV.

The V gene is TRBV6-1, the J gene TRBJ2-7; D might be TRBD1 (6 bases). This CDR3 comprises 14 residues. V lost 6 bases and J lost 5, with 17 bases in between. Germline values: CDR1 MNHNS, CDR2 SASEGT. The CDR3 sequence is CASSIQQGIHEQYF. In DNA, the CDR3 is TGTGCCAGCAGCATCCAACAGGGCATCCACGAGCAGTACTTC.

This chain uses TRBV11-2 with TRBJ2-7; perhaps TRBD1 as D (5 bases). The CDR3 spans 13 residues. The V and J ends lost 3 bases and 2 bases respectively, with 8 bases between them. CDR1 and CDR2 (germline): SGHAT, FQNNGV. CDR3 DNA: TGTGCCAGCAGCTTTCAGGGCACCTACGAGCAGTACTTC. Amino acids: CASSFQGTYEQYF.

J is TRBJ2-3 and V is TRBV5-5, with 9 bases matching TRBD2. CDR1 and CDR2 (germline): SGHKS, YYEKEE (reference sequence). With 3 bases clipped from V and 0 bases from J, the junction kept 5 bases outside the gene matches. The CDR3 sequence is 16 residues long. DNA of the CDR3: TGTGCCAGCAGCTCCCTCCTAGCGGGGAGCACAGATACGCAGTATTTT. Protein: CASSSLLAGSTDTQYF.

The CDR3 region has the DNA TGTGCCAGCAGCTTAATGGTTGCTCCCACAGATACGCAGTATTTT. Its protein is CASSLMVAPTDTQYF. The chain uses TRBV7-2 and TRBJ2-3; no clear D gene. Germline-derived CDR1 and CDR2 are SGHTA and FQGNSA. V lost 2 bases, J lost 2 bases, and 11 bases lay in between. The CDR3 loop spans 15 amino acids.

The CDR3 DNA sequence: TGTGCCAGCAGCTCAAGACGCCGGCGGCAGCCCCAGCATTTT. It yields the protein CASSSRRRRQPQHF. The chain joins TRBV5-6 to TRBJ1-5; no clear D. Trimming pared 3 bases from V and 7 bases from J, leaving 14 bases between. This CDR3 region has 14 residues. In germline, CDR1 is SGHDT, CDR2 YYEEEE.

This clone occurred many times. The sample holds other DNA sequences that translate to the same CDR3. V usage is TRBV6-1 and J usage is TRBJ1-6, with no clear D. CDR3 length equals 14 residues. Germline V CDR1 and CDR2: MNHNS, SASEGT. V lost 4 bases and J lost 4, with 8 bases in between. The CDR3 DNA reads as TGTGCCAGCAGTGCTGGTCCTTATAATTCACCCCTCCACTTT. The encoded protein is CASSAGPYNSPLHF.

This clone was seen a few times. CDR3 region: CASSARGLNTEAFF. For the CDR3, the DNA is TGTGCCAGCAGTGCTAGGGGTTTGAACACTGAAGCTTTCTTT. The chain is built from TRBV6-6 and TRBJ1-1; TRBD1 might be the D (5 bases). V gave up 5 bases and J gave up 0 bases, with 10 bases separating them. This CDR3 is 14 amino acids long. From germline, CDR1 is MNHNY and CDR2 SVGAGI (reference sequence).

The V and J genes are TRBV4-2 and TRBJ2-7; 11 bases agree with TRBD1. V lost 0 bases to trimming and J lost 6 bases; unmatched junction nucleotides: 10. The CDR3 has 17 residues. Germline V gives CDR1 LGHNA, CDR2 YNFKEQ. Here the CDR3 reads CASSQDGIGQGAVEQYF. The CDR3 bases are TGTGCCAGCAGCCAAGATGGAATAGGACAGGGGGCGGTCGAGCAGTACTTC.

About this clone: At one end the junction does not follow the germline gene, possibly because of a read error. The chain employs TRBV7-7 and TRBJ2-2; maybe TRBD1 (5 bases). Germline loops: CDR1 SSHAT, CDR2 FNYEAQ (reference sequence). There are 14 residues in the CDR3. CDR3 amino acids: CASSLGLNTGELFF. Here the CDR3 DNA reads TGTGCTAGCAGCTTGGGGCTTAACACCGGGGAGCTGTTTTTT.

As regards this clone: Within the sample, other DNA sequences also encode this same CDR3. The CDR3 loop reads CASSLAGANVLTF. DNA of the CDR3: TGTGCCAGCAGTCTGGCCGGGGCCAACGTCCTGACTTTC. The rearrangement joins TRBV28 to TRBJ2-6; the D is unclear. Germline V gene sequence: CDR1 MDHEN, CDR2 SYDVKM. V was shortened by 5 bases and J by 4 bases, with 6 bases between the two germline ends. There are 13 residues in the CDR3. Together with reference TRBV28 and TRBJ2-6, the CDR3 gives the full variable domain: DVKVTQSSRYLVKRTGEKVFLECVQDMDHENMFWYRQDPGLGLRLIYFSYDVKMKEKGDIPEGYSVSREKKERFSLILESASTNQTSMYLCASSLAGANVLTFGAGSRLTVL.

CDR3 sequence (DNA): TGTGCCAGTAGTATCAAGCGGAGCACTGAAGCTTTCTTT. Amino acid sequence: CASSIKRSTEAFF. The chain joins TRBV19 to TRBJ1-1, with D hard to call. CDR3 length: 13 amino acids. V lost 3 bases and J lost 4, with 9 bases in between. The germline V gene has CDR1 LNHDA and CDR2 SQIVND (reference sequence).

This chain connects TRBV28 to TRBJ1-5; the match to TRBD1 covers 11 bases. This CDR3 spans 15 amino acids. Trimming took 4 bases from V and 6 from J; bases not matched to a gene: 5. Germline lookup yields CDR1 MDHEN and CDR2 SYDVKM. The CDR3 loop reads CASSSGTGGGQPQHF. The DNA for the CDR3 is TGTGCCAGCAGTTCCGGGACAGGGGGGGGTCAGCCCCAGCATTTT.

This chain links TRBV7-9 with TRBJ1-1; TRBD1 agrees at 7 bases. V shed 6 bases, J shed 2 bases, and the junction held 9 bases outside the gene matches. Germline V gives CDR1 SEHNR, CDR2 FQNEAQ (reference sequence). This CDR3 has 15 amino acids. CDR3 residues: CASSWGGTENTEAFF. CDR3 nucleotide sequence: TGTGCCAGCAGTTGGGGTGGGACAGAAAACACTGAAGCTTTCTTT.

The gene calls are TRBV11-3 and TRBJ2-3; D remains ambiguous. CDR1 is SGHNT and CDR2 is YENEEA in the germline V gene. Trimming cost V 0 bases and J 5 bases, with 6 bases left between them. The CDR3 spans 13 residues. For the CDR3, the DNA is TGTGCCAGCAGCTTAGACCGGAGAGATACGCAGTATTTT. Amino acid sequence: CASSLDRRDTQYF. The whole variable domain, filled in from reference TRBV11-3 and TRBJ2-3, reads EAGVVQSPRYKIIEKKQPVAFWCNPISGHNTLYWYLQNLGQGPELLIRYENEEAVDDSQLPKDRFSAERLKGVDSTLKIQPAELGDSAVYLCASSLDRRDTQYFGPGTRLTVL.

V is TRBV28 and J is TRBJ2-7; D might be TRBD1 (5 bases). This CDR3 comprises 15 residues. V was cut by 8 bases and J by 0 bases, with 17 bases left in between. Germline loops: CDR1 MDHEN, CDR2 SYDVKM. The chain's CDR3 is CASSRRGPSSYEQYF. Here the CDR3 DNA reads TGTGCCAGCTCTAGAAGGGGCCCGAGCTCCTACGAGCAGTACTTC.

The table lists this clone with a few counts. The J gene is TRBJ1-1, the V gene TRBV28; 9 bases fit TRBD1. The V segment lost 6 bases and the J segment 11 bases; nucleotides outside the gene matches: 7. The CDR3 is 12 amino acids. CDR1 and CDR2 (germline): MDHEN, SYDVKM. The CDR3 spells CASSQQGAKAFF. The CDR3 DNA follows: TGTGCCAGCAGCCAACAGGGGGCTAAGGCTTTCTTT.

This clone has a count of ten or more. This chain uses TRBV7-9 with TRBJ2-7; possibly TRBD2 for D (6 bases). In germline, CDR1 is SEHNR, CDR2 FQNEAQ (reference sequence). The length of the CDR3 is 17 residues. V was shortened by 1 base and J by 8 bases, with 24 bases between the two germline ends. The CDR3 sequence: CASSLGHAGTLPTKQYF. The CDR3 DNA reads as TGTGCCAGCAGCTTAGGTCATGCAGGGACTCTTCCTACGAAGCAGTACTTC.

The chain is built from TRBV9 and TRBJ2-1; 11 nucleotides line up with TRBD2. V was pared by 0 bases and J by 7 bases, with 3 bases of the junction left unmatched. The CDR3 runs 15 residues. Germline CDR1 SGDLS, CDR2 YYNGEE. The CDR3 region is CASSVGSGGVNEQFF. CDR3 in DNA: TGTGCCAGCAGCGTAGGTAGCGGGGGGGTTAATGAGCAGTTCTTC.